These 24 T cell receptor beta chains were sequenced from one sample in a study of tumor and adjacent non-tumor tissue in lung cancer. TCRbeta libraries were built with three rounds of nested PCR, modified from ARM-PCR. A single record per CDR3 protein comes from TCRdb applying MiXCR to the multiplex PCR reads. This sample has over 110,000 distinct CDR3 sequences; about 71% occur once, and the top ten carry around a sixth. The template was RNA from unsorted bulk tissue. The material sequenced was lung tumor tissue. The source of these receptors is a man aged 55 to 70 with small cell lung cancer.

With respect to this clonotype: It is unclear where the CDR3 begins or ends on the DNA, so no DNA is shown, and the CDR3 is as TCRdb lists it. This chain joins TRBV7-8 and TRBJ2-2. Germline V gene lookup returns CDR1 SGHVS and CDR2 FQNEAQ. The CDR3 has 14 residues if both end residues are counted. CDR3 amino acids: CASRLGGTPGSCFF.

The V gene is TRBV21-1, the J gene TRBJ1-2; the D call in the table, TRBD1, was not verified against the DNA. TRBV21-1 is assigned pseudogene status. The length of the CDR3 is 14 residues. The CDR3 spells CGGPQAWGGYGYTF. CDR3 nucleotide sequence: TGTGGAGGCCCACAAGCATGGGGGGGCTATGGCTACACCTTC.

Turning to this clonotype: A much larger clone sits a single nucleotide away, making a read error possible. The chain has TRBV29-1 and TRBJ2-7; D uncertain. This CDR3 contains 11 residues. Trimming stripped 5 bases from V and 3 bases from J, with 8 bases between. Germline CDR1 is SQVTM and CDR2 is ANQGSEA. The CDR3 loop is CSVYTSYEQYF. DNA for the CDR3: TGCAGCGTTTACACAAGCTACGAGCAGTACTTC.

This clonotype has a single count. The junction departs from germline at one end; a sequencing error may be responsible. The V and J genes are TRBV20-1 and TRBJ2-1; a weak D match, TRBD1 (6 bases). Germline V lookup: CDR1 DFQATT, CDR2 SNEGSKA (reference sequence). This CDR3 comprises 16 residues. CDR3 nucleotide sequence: TGCAGTACTAGAGGTCCTGGAGACAGGCTTCACAATGAGCAGTTCTTC. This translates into CSTRGPGDRLHNEQFF.

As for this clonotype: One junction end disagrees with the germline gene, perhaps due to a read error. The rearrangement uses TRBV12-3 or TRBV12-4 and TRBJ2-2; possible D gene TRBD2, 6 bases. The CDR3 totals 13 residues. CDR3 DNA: TGTGCCAGCAGACGACTAATTACCGGGGGGCTGTTTTTT. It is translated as CASRRLITGGLFF.

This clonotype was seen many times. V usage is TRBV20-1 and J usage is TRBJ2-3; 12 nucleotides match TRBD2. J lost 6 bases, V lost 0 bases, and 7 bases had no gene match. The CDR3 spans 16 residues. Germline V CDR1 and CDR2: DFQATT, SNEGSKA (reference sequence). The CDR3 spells CSARDVTSGRYDTQYF. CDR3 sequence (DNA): TGCAGTGCTAGAGATGTGACTAGCGGGAGATACGATACGCAGTATTTT.

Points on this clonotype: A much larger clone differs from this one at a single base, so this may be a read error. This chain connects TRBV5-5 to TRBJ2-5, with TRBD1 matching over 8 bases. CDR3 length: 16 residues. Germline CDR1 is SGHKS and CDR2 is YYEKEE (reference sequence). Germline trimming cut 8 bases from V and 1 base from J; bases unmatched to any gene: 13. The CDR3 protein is CARSLGQGPSQETQYF. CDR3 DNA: TGTGCCAGAAGCCTCGGACAGGGACCTTCCCAAGAGACCCAGTACTTC.

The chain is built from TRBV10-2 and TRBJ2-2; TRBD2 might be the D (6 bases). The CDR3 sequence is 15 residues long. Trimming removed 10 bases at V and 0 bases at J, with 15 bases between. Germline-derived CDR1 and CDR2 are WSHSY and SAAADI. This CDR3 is CATAGGVSNTGELFF. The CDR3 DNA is TGCGCCACCGCCGGGGGAGTATCGAACACCGGGGAGCTGTTTTTT.

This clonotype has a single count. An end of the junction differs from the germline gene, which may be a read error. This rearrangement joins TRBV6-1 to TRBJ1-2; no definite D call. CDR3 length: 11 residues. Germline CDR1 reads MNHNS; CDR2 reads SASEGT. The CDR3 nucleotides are TGTGCCAGCAACCGAAAGGGAGGCTACATCTTC. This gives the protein CASNRKGGYIF.

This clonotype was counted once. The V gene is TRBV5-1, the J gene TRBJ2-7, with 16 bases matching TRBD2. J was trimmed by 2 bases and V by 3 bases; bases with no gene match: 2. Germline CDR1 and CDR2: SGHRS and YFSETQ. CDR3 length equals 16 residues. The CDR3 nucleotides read TGCGCCAGCAGCTCGGGACTAGCGGGAGGGCCCTACGAGCAGTACTTC. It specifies CASSSGLAGGPYEQYF.

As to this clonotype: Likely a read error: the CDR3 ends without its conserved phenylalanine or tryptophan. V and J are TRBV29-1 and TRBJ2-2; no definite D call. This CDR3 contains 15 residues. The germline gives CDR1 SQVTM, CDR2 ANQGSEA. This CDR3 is CSAVVGSVNTEELFS. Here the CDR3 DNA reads TGCAGCGCCGTAGTGGGCTCGGTGAACACCGAGGAGCTGTTTTCT.

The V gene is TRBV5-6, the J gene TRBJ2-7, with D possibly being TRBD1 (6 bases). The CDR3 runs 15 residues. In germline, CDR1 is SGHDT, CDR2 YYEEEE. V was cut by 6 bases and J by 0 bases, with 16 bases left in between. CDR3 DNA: TGTGCCAGCAACAGTATAAGGACAGACTCCTACGAGCAGTACTTC. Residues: CASNSIRTDSYEQYF.

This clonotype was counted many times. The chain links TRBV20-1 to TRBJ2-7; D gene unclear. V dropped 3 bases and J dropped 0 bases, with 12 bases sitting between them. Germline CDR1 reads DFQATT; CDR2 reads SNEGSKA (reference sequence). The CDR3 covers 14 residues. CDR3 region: CSARPLRGSYEQYV. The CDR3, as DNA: TGCAGTGCTAGGCCCCTTCGCGGCTCCTACGAGCAGTACGTC.

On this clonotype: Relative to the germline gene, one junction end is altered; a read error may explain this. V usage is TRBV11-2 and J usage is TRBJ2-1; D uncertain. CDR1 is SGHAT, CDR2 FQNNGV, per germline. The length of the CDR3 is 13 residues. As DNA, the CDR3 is TGTGCCTGCAGTTTCGTGCTCATCAATGAGCAGTTCTTC. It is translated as CACSFVLINEQFF.

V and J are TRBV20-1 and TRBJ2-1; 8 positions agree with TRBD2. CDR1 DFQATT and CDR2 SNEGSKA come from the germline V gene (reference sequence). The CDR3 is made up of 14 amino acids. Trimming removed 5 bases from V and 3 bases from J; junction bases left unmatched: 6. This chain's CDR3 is CSAVGRARYNEQFF. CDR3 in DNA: TGCAGTGCTGTCGGGAGGGCGCGCTACAATGAGCAGTTCTTC.

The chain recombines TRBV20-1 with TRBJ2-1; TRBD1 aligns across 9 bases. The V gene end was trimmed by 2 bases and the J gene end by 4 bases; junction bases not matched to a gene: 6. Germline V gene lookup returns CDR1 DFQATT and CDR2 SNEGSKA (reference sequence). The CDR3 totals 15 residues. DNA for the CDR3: TGCAGTGCTAGATCGGGACAGGGCGGTTACAATGAGCAGTTCTTC. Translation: CSARSGQGGYNEQFF.

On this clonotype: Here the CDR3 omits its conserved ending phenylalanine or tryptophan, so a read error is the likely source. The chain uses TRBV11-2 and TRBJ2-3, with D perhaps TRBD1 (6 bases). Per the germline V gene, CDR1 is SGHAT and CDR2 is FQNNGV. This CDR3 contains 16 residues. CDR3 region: CASSSTLEGGTDTQYY. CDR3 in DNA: TGCGCCAGCAGCTCAACTCTAGAAGGGGGAACAGATACGCAGTATTAT.

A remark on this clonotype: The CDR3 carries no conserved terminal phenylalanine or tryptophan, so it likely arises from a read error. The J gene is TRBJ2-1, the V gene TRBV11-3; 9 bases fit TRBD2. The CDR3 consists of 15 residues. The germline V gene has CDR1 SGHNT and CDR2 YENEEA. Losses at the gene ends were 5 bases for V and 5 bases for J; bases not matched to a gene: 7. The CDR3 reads CASSEDEREDNEQFL. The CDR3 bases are TGTGCCAGCAGCGAAGACGAGCGGGAGGACAATGAGCAGTTCTTA.

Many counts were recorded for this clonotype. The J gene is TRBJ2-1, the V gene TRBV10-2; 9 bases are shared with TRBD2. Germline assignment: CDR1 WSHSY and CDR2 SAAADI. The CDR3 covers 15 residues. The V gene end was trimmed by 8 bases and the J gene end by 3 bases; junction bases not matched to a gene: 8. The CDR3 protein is CASLAGTSSYNEQFF. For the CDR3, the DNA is TGCGCCAGCTTAGCCGGGACTAGCAGCTACAATGAGCAGTTCTTC.

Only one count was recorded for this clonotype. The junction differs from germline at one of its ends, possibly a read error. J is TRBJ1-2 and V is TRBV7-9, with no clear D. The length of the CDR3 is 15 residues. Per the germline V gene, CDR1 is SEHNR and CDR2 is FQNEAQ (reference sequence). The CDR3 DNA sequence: TGTGCCAGCAGCTTAAGTGGGTATGAGAAGAATGGCTACATCTTC. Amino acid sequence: CASSLSGYEKNGYIF.

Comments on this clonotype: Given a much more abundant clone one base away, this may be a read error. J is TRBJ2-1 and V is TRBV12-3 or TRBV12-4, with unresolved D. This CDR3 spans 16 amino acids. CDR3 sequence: CASRPMGLRAYNELFF. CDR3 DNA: TGTGCCAGCAGACCTATGGGGTTAAGGGCCTACAATGAGCTGTTCTTC.

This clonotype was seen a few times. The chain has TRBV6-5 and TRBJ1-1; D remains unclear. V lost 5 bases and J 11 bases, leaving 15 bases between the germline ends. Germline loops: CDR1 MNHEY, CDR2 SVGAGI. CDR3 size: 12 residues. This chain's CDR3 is CASSNGHIWAFF. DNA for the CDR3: TGTGCCAGCAGTAACGGGCATATCTGGGCTTTCTTT.

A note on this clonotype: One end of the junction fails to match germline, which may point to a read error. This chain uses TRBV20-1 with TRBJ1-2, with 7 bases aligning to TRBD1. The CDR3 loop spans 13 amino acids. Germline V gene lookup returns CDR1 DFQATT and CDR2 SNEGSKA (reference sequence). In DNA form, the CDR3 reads TGCAGTACTAGGATGGACAGGAGATATGGTTACACCTTC. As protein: CSTRMDRRYGYTF.

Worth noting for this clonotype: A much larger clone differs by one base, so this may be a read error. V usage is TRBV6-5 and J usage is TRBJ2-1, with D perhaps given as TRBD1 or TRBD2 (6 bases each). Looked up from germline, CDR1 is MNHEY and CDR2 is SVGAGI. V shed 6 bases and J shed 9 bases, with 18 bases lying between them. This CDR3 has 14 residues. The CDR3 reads CASRRGGTDSEQFF. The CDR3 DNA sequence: TGTGCCAGCAGGCGAGGCGGGACGGACAGTGAGCAGTTCTTC.